A single sample is the source of the 26 T cell receptor beta chains below, sequenced in a study of shared clonotypes between healthy human individuals. The table came from immunoSEQ multiplex PCR; TCRdb's copy has only in-frame clones and leaves some out. The sample carries about 1 million clones, about 76% recorded once. Sequenced sample: memory CD4+ T cells sorted from blood. Subset noted: CD45RA-negative fraction. Receptors originate from a man between 18 and 29 years old in good health.

This clone was counted only a few times. The V call is TRBV25-1, the J call TRBJ1-2, with TRBD1 as a possible D gene (6 bases). V was cut by 1 base and J by 8 bases, with 20 bases left in between. The germline gives CDR1 MGHDK, CDR2 SYGVNS. This CDR3 comprises 16 residues. The CDR3: CASSEFYQGSGRGYTF. The CDR3 DNA sequence: TGTGCCAGCAGTGAATTCTATCAGGGGAGCGGGCGAGGCTACACCTTC.

The J gene is TRBJ1-3, the V gene TRBV4-3; a possible D gene is TRBD1 (5 bases). The germline V and J ends were trimmed by 4 bases and 4 bases, with 14 bases remaining between them. Germline CDR1 is LGHNA and CDR2 is YSLEER. The CDR3 is 15 residues long. Written as DNA, the CDR3 is TGCGCCAGCAGCCCAGGATGGGGCTTGGGAAACACCATATATTTT. As protein: CASSPGWGLGNTIYF.

V usage is TRBV28 and J usage is TRBJ1-3, with D uncertain. Trimming removed 5 bases from V and 0 bases from J, with 5 bases in between. The CDR3 totals 13 residues. CDR1 is MDHEN and CDR2 is SYDVKM in the germline V gene. The CDR3 region has the DNA TGTGCCAGCAGTCCATACTCTGGAAACACCATATATTTT. It encodes CASSPYSGNTIYF.

This clone was detected once. The chain has TRBV29-1 and TRBJ2-7; perhaps TRBD1 as D (6 bases). The germline CDR1 and CDR2 sequences are SQVTM and ANQGSEA. Trimming shortened V by 4 bases and J by 3 bases, and 10 bases separated the two germline ends. The CDR3 spans 12 residues. In DNA, the CDR3 is TGCAGCGTTGGCGGACAGCGCTACGAGCAGTACTTC. Translation: CSVGGQRYEQYF.

This clone was detected only a few times. The rearrangement joins TRBV7-2 to TRBJ2-7; 8 bases fit TRBD2. Germline trimming cut 1 base from V and 3 bases from J; bases unmatched to any gene: 11. The germline V gene encodes CDR1 SGHTA and CDR2 FQGNSA. The CDR3 is 17 amino acids. The CDR3 nucleotides are TGTGCCAGCAGCTTAGGGGGGAGCGGGAGACTGGGCTACGAGCAGTACTTC. Protein: CASSLGGSGRLGYEQYF.

V is TRBV9 and J is TRBJ2-5; D ambiguous. The CDR3 is made up of 13 amino acids. Per the germline V gene, CDR1 is SGDLS and CDR2 is YYNGEE. V shed 0 bases and J shed 5 bases, with 8 bases lying between them. The CDR3 loop reads CASSVAERETQYF. The CDR3, as DNA: TGTGCCAGCAGCGTAGCGGAGAGGGAGACCCAGTACTTC.

The V gene is TRBV9, the J gene TRBJ2-5, with TRBD1 as a possible D gene (6 bases). Germline V gene lookup returns CDR1 SGDLS and CDR2 YYNGEE. V was clipped by 6 bases and J by 2 bases, with 17 bases between them. This CDR3 region has 15 residues. The CDR3 loop reads CASNQVGQPQETQYF. DNA of the CDR3: TGTGCCAGCAATCAAGTCGGACAGCCGCAAGAGACCCAGTACTTC. Filled out from reference TRBV9 and TRBJ2-5, the complete variable domain reads DSGVTQTPKHLITATGQRVTLRCSPRSGDLSVYWYQQSLDQGLQFLIQYYNGEERAKGNILERFSAQQFPDLHSELNLSSLELGDSALYFCASNQVGQPQETQYFGPGTRLLVL.

This clone was recorded a few times. The rearrangement links TRBV5-5 to TRBJ2-3, with TRBD2 as a possible D gene (5 bases). This CDR3 comprises 14 residues. Trimming left V 4 bases short and J 2 bases short, with 11 bases between. Germline CDR1 reads SGHKS; CDR2 reads YYEKEE (reference sequence). In DNA, the CDR3 is TGTGCCAGCAGCCCGGCTAGCCTCACAGATACGCAGTATTTT. It codes for CASSPASLTDTQYF.

The chain combines TRBV5-1 with TRBJ1-6; 7 bases line up with TRBD1. J was trimmed by 7 bases and V by 4 bases; bases with no gene match: 8. This CDR3 contains 15 residues. Germline V gene sequence: CDR1 SGHRS, CDR2 YFSETQ. As DNA, the CDR3 is TGCGCCAGCAGCCCGACAGGGAAGTCCAATTCACCCCTCCACTTT. It yields the protein CASSPTGKSNSPLHF.

The rearrangement links TRBV4-1 to TRBJ1-5; tentative D call: TRBD1 (5 bases). This CDR3 is 16 amino acids long. The V gene's germline CDR1 is MGHRA and CDR2 YSYEKL. The germline V and J ends were trimmed by 1 base and 6 bases, with 16 bases remaining between them. The CDR3 loop is CASSQGAGRGPQPQHF. In nucleotides, the CDR3 is TGCGCCAGCAGCCAAGGGGCCGGGAGGGGTCCTCAGCCCCAGCATTTT.

The chain joins TRBV29-1 to TRBJ2-5; 10 nucleotides line up with TRBD1. This CDR3 has 12 amino acids. The junction had 1 base not matched to a gene; V was cut back by 2 bases and J by 7 bases. Germline lookup yields CDR1 SQVTM and CDR2 ANQGSEA. CDR3 sequence: CSVERQGATQYF. The CDR3 DNA follows: TGCAGCGTTGAAAGACAGGGGGCGACCCAGTACTTC. Together with reference TRBV29-1 and TRBJ2-5, the CDR3 gives the full variable domain: SAVISQKPSRDICQRGTSLTIQCQVDSQVTMMFWYRQQPGQSLTLIATANQGSEATYESGFVIDKFPISRPNLTFSTLTVSNMSPEDSSIYLCSVERQGATQYFGPGTRLLVL.

This clone appeared many times. The chain links TRBV13 to TRBJ1-4; TRBD1 is a possible D gene (6 bases). The V end was cut by 7 bases, the J end by 8 bases, with 17 bases between. From germline, CDR1 is PRHDT and CDR2 FYEKMQ (reference sequence). The CDR3 has 14 residues. Here the CDR3 DNA reads TGTGCCAGCATCCTACAGGGCACGGGGGAAAAACTGTTTTTT. As protein: CASILQGTGEKLFF.

Details on this clone: The sample carries other DNA sequences with the same CDR3. This rearrangement joins TRBV30 to TRBJ1-5, with D perhaps matching TRBD1 (6 bases). The germline CDR1 and CDR2 sequences are GTSNPN and SVGIG (reference sequence). Deletions cut 0 bases from V and 5 bases from J, with 8 bases between. This CDR3 has 13 amino acids. This chain's CDR3 is CAWSVGGDQPQHF. CDR3 bases: TGTGCCTGGAGTGTAGGGGGAGATCAGCCCCAGCATTTT.

V gene TRBV4-2 combines with J gene TRBJ2-1, with TRBD2 identical over 8 bases. The ends lost 1 base at V and 5 bases at J; junction bases unmatched: 7. CDR1 is LGHNA, CDR2 YNFKEQ, per germline. The CDR3 runs 16 residues. DNA for the CDR3: TGTGCCAGCAGCCAAGTAACTACTAGCGGAAACAATGAGCAGTTCTTC. This gives the protein CASSQVTTSGNNEQFF.

J is TRBJ2-3 and V is TRBV7-3; the match to TRBD2 covers 10 bases. Germline V gene data show CDR1 as SGHTA and CDR2 as FQGTGA. This CDR3 is built from 15 residues. Trimming removed 1 base from V and 6 bases from J; junction bases left unmatched: 4. The CDR3 nucleotides read TGTGCCAGCAGCTTAAATCTAGCGGGGGCGGATACGCAGTATTTT. This gives the protein CASSLNLAGADTQYF.

As concerns this clone: A far larger clone is one nucleotide away, so this likely arose from a read error. This chain links TRBV10-2 with TRBJ1-1; weak D call: TRBD1 (5 bases). The CDR3 length is 12 residues. Trimming removed 6 bases at V and 1 base at J, with 6 bases between. Germline V CDR1 and CDR2: WSHSY, SAAADI. CDR3 DNA: TGCGCCAGCAGCGGGGGGAACACTGAAGCTTTCTTT. Residues: CASSGGNTEAFF.

The chain carries TRBV18 and TRBJ2-7; D gene ambiguous. CDR3 length: 14 residues. Germline values: CDR1 KGHSH, CDR2 LQKENI. The V end lost 1 base, the J end lost 0 bases, and 7 bases lay between the germline ends. The CDR3 region has the DNA TGTGCCAGCTCACCACAGAGTAACTCCTACGAGCAGTACTTC. It codes for CASSPQSNSYEQYF. The whole variable domain, remainder taken from reference TRBV18 and TRBJ2-7, is NAGVMQNPRHLVRRRGQEARLRCSPMKGHSHVYWYRQLPEEGLKFMVYLQKENIIDESGMPKERFSAEFPKEGPSILRIQQVVRGDSAAYFCASSPQSNSYEQYFGPGTRLTVT.

The chain has TRBV28 and TRBJ2-3, with TRBD1 as a possible D gene (6 bases). The CDR3 runs to 14 residues. The germline V and J ends were trimmed by 7 bases and 0 bases, with 11 bases remaining between them. CDR1 and CDR2 from the germline V gene are MDHEN and SYDVKM. DNA for the CDR3: TGTGCCAGCAACCTACAGGGTAGCACAGATACGCAGTATTTT. Protein sequence: CASNLQGSTDTQYF.

This chain connects TRBV11-2 to TRBJ2-7, with 11 positions matching TRBD2. Germline assignment: CDR1 SGHAT and CDR2 FQNNGV. The CDR3 length is 17 residues. Trimming removed 1 base from V and 1 base from J; junction bases left unmatched: 6. The CDR3: CASSLGALAGGSYEQYF. The CDR3 DNA reads TGTGCCAGCAGCTTAGGCGCCCTAGCGGGGGGATCCTACGAGCAGTACTTC. Together with reference TRBV11-2 and TRBJ2-7, the CDR3 gives the full variable domain: EAGVAQSPRYKIIEKRQSVAFWCNPISGHATLYWYQQILGQGPKLLIQFQNNGVVDDSQLPKDRFSAERLKGVDSTLKIQPAKLEDSAVYLCASSLGALAGGSYEQYFGPGTRLTVT.

This rearrangement joins TRBV29-1 to TRBJ1-1, with no clear D. This CDR3 is built from 9 residues. Per the germline V gene, CDR1 is SQVTM and CDR2 is ANQGSEA. Trimming pared 7 bases from V and 8 bases from J, leaving 8 bases between. The CDR3 is CSAGVEAFF. Here the CDR3 DNA reads TGCAGCGCCGGGGTCGAAGCTTTCTTT.

This clone has just a few counts. The V and J genes are TRBV30 and TRBJ1-5, with D unclear. CDR1 is GTSNPN and CDR2 is SVGIG in the germline V gene (reference sequence). V was trimmed by 0 bases and J by 2 bases, leaving 11 bases between them. The CDR3 runs 15 residues. DNA of the CDR3: TGTGCCTGGAGTGTTGAGAGCCCGGGCAATCAGCCCCAGCATTTT. Translated: CAWSVESPGNQPQHF.

The V call is TRBV5-1, the J call TRBJ2-2; 7 bases are a match to TRBD2. Germline V gene sequence: CDR1 SGHRS, CDR2 YFSETQ. J lost 6 bases, V lost 3 bases, and 8 bases had no gene match. CDR3 length: 15 residues. DNA for the CDR3: TGCGCCAGCAGCTCGCAAACGGGGGGAGCCGGGGAGCTGTTTTTT. Amino acid sequence: CASSSQTGGAGELFF.

This clone has just a few counts. This chain joins TRBV15 and TRBJ1-5, with 10 positions matching TRBD1. CDR1 is LNHNV and CDR2 is YYDKDF in the germline V gene (reference sequence). This CDR3 has 15 residues. V lost 9 bases to trimming and J lost 2 bases; unmatched junction nucleotides: 7. The CDR3 DNA reads as TGTGCCACGCAGTTGGACAGGGGGGGCAATCAGCCCCAGCATTTT. This codes for CATQLDRGGNQPQHF.

The chain employs TRBV28 and TRBJ1-1, with 9 bases lining up with TRBD1. J was trimmed by 6 bases and V by 2 bases; bases with no gene match: 1. The length of the CDR3 is 13 residues. Germline V CDR1 and CDR2: MDHEN, SYDVKM. The CDR3 bases are TGTGCCAGCAGTTTAGGACAGGGGTCTGAAGCTTTCTTT. This gives the protein CASSLGQGSEAFF.

This chain links TRBV10-3 with TRBJ1-4; 8 positions match TRBD1. V shed 10 bases and J 8 bases; nucleotides not matched to a gene: 15. Germline V lookup: CDR1 ENHRY, CDR2 SYGVKD. CDR3 length equals 15 residues. The CDR3 DNA follows: TGTGCCACTCGGTCATCCGGACAGGGTGAGGAAAAACTGTTTTTT. Its translation: CATRSSGQGEEKLFF.

J is TRBJ1-3 and V is TRBV9; TRBD1 aligns across 8 bases. Germline-derived CDR1 and CDR2 are SGDLS and YYNGEE. V lost 0 bases, J lost 0 bases, and 5 bases stayed unmatched. CDR3 size: 17 residues. CDR3 loop: CASSVGQGAHSGNTIYF. As DNA, the CDR3 is TGTGCCAGCAGCGTAGGGCAGGGGGCCCACTCTGGAAACACCATATATTTT.